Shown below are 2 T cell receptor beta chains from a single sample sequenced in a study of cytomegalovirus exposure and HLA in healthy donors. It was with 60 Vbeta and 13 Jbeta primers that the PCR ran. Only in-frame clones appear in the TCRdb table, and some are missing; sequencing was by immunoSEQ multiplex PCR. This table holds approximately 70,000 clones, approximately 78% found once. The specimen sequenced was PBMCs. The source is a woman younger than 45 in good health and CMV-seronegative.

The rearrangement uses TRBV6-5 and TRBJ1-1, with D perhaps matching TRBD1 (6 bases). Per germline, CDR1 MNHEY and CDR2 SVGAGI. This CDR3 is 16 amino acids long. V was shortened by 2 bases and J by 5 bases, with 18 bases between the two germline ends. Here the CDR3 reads CASSYPLGAGGTEAFF. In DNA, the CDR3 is TGTGCCAGCAGTTACCCGCTGGGGGCGGGAGGAACTGAAGCTTTCTTT.

CDR3 sequence (DNA): TGTGCCAGCACCCCGGACACGAACACTGAAGCTTTCTTT. It specifies CASTPDTNTEAFF. V gene TRBV2 combines with J gene TRBJ1-1, with D possibly being TRBD1 (5 bases). V lost 7 bases, J lost 1 base, and 10 bases lay in between. The germline CDR1 and CDR2 sequences are SNHLY and FYNNEI. CDR3 length: 13 amino acids.